This TCR beta chain was retrieved from a study of shared clonotypes between healthy human individuals. CDR1 and CDR2 (germline): SGDLS, YYNGEE. Trimming took off 2 bases at V and 1 base at J, with 9 bases between the two ends. The CDR3 spans 14 residues. The table came from immunoSEQ multiplex PCR; TCRdb's copy has only in-frame clones and leaves some out. This sample has under 1,900,000 clones, with about 98.5% found just once. The receptor was derived from a man aged 25-40 years in good health. The rearrangement joins TRBV9 to TRBJ1-1; the D is unclear. Sequencing was carried out using naive CD4+ T cells sorted from blood. Sample subset: CD45RA+ positively selected. The CDR3: CASSVKSGNTEAFF. In nucleotides, the CDR3 is TGTGCCAGCAGCGTGAAATCGGGGAACACTGAAGCTTTCTTT.